Each of the 26 T cell receptor beta chains below was sequenced from the same sample in a study of blood T cells in healthy people across ages. Together with a sample-barcoded 5' primer, a J-beta primer mix was included in a second PCR lasting about 6 to 11 cycles. One entry per CDR3 protein results from TCRdb running MiXCR on the 5' RACE reads. This table has some 1,800,000 distinct CDR3 sequences, roughly two fifths appearing once. The sample was blood. The receptors were gathered from a human donor in good health.

The rearrangement links TRBV15 to TRBJ2-5; no definite D call. CDR1 LNHNV and CDR2 YYDKDF come from the germline V gene (reference sequence). The CDR3 contains 14 residues. The germline V and J ends were trimmed by 2 bases and 5 bases, with 12 bases remaining between them. The CDR3 DNA reads as TGTGCCACCAGCAGATTCGAAATAACGGAGACCCAGTACTTC. Protein product: CATSRFEITETQYF.

This chain joins TRBV27 and TRBJ2-1, with D possibly TRBD1 on 6 matching bases. The J call may be wrong; the DNA end is better matched by TRBJ2-7. The germline gives CDR1 MNHEY, CDR2 SMNVEV (reference sequence). The CDR3 has 14 amino acids. The DNA for the CDR3 is TGTGCCAGCCGACGTAGTGGGGGCGCCTACGAGCAGTACTTC. It translates to CASRRSGGAYEQYF.

This clonotype was seen repeatedly, ten times or more. The chain couples TRBV7-2 to TRBJ2-4; D is ambiguous. Trimming removed 2 bases from V and 0 bases from J, with 5 bases in between. This CDR3 spans 14 amino acids. Germline loops: CDR1 SGHTA, CDR2 FQGNSA. Here the CDR3 reads CASSLNLAKNIQYF. The CDR3 DNA reads TGTGCCAGCAGCTTAAACCTAGCCAAAAACATTCAGTACTTC.

This clonotype was observed at least ten times. The genes are TRBV6-1 and TRBJ2-1; the D gene is possibly TRBD2 (5 bases). The CDR3 consists of 16 residues. From germline, CDR1 is MNHNS and CDR2 SASEGT. Trimming shortened V by 6 bases and J by 2 bases, and 17 bases separated the two germline ends. DNA for the CDR3: TGTGCCAGCAGCGACGGGGATTCCGGCGCCTACAATGAGCAGTTCTTC. Amino acids: CASSDGDSGAYNEQFF.

This clonotype was counted between two and nine times. This chain uses TRBV7-9 with TRBJ2-1; no definite D call. V shed 3 bases and J shed 4 bases, with 16 bases lying between them. CDR1 is SEHNR and CDR2 is FQNEAQ in the germline V gene (reference sequence). The length of the CDR3 is 16 residues. The CDR3 sequence: CASSFAPKGSYNEQFF. The DNA for the CDR3 is TGTGCCAGCAGCTTTGCCCCGAAGGGTTCATACAATGAGCAGTTCTTC.

The V gene is TRBV7-9, the J gene TRBJ2-1; 7 bases align to TRBD2. The germline V gene encodes CDR1 SEHNR and CDR2 FQNEAQ (reference sequence). With V trimmed by 7 bases and J by 0 bases, 6 bases remained unmatched. The CDR3 is 15 amino acids. CDR3 amino acids: CASTPTSPSYNEQFF. The CDR3 DNA sequence: TGTGCCAGCACCCCGACTAGCCCCTCCTACAATGAGCAGTTCTTC.

The V and J genes are TRBV6-2 or TRBV6-3 and TRBJ2-3, with D maybe TRBD2 (5 bases). The germline V gene encodes CDR1 MNHEY and CDR2 SVGEGT. This CDR3 region has 14 residues. Trimming pared 6 bases from V and 1 base from J, leaving 11 bases between. Here the CDR3 DNA reads TGTGCCAGCAGACTAACAGCGGGCACAGATACGCAGTATTTT. Translation: CASRLTAGTDTQYF.

The V and J genes are TRBV7-9 and TRBJ2-3; TRBD2 aligns across 9 bases. V was pared by 4 bases and J by 4 bases, with 9 bases of the junction left unmatched. The germline gives CDR1 SEHNR, CDR2 FQNEAQ (reference sequence). The CDR3 is 16 amino acids. CDR3 protein: CASSSPLAGLSDTQYF. The CDR3 DNA reads as TGTGCCAGCAGCTCCCCCCTAGCGGGGTTATCAGATACGCAGTATTTT.

The rearrangement uses TRBV9 and TRBJ2-7; the match to TRBD2 covers 7 bases. Germline CDR1 SGDLS, CDR2 YYNGEE. This CDR3 has 14 amino acids. The ends lost 4 bases at V and 6 bases at J; junction bases unmatched: 10. The CDR3 protein is CASSPSVSGGEQYF. The CDR3 coding sequence is TGTGCCAGCAGCCCTAGCGTGTCGGGGGGCGAGCAGTACTTC.

The V and J genes are TRBV28 and TRBJ2-5, with TRBD1 matching 7 bases. The CDR3 totals 11 residues. The germline V gene encodes CDR1 MDHEN and CDR2 SYDVKM. Trimming took 4 bases from V and 11 from J; bases not matched to a gene: 4. CDR3 DNA: TGTGCCAGCAGTTCCGGACAGGAGCAGTACTTC. Its protein product is CASSSGQEQYF.

This clonotype was detected only a few times. The chain couples TRBV20-1 to TRBJ2-7; 8 bases are a match to TRBD1. The trim removed 5 bases at V and 6 bases at J, leaving 6 bases unmatched. In germline, CDR1 is DFQATT, CDR2 SNEGSKA (reference sequence). The CDR3 extends over 12 amino acids. CDR3 sequence reads: CSAFRGQFEQYF. In nucleotides, the CDR3 is TGCAGTGCTTTCAGGGGGCAGTTCGAGCAGTACTTC.

V usage is TRBV29-1 and J usage is TRBJ2-1, with a weak D call TRBD1 (5 bases). The V and J ends lost 1 base and 0 bases respectively, with 10 bases between them. The CDR3 spans 15 residues. Germline V gene data show CDR1 as SQVTM and CDR2 as ANQGSEA. CDR3 residues: CSVEVGQSSYNEQFF. DNA of the CDR3: TGCAGCGTTGAAGTGGGGCAGAGCTCCTACAATGAGCAGTTCTTC.

The rearrangement uses TRBV28 and TRBJ2-4; 7 bases are shared with TRBD1. The J segment lost 1 base and the V segment lost 6 bases, leaving 6 bases of the junction unmatched. Germline values: CDR1 MDHEN, CDR2 SYDVKM. The CDR3 consists of 15 residues. The CDR3 nucleotides are TGTGCCAGCAGCCCCAGGGGGTTTGCCAAAAACATTCAGTACTTC. Encoded protein: CASSPRGFAKNIQYF.

In this sample, this clonotype turned up a few times. The genes are TRBV4-2 and TRBJ1-4; the D is unclear. Trimming took off 1 base at V and 7 bases at J, with 16 bases between the two ends. Per germline, CDR1 LGHNA and CDR2 YNFKEQ. The CDR3 runs 16 residues. CDR3 amino acids: CASSQGAGSSAEKLFF. The CDR3 bases are TGTGCCAGCAGCCAAGGGGCAGGTTCGTCGGCTGAAAAACTGTTTTTT.

This clonotype was observed a handful of times. The chain couples TRBV7-6 to TRBJ2-3; D is possibly TRBD2 (6 bases). Germline V gene sequence: CDR1 SGHVS, CDR2 FNYEAQ. This CDR3 is 13 amino acids long. Trimming removed 4 bases from V and 6 bases from J, with 11 bases in between. In nucleotides, the CDR3 is TGTGCCAGCAGCTCGGGGGTCTCGGATACGCAGTATTTT. Protein sequence: CASSSGVSDTQYF.

DNA for the CDR3: TGTGCCAGCAGTGAAAGCCGCCTCGGGACAGGGAGCTCCGAGCAGTACTTC. It codes for CASSESRLGTGSSEQYF. The V call is TRBV25-1, the J call TRBJ2-7, with TRBD1 matching over 9 bases. The CDR3 contains 17 residues. Germline CDR1 MGHDK, CDR2 SYGVNS. The V segment lost 2 bases and the J segment 6 bases; nucleotides outside the gene matches: 14.

This sequence joins TRBV12-3 or TRBV12-4 and TRBJ1-2; D possibly corresponds to TRBD1 (5 bases). Trimming shortened V by 6 bases and J by 7 bases, and 15 bases separated the two germline ends. This CDR3 is 13 amino acids long. CDR3 bases: TGTGCCAGCAGCCGGGACGTGGGGGGTGGCTACACCTTC. As protein: CASSRDVGGGYTF.

About this clonotype: A read error may produce the germline difference seen at one junction end. The chain links TRBV12-3 or TRBV12-4 to TRBJ2-4; 7 bases map to TRBD2. CDR3 length: 12 amino acids. CDR3 in amino acids: CASSPGTNIQYF. The DNA of the CDR3 is TGTGCCAGCAGCCCGGGGACTAACATCCAGTACTTC.

This chain links TRBV12-5 with TRBJ1-1; D is unresolved. The CDR3 loop spans 13 amino acids. V lost 6 bases and J lost 3, with 11 bases in between. Germline lookup yields CDR1 LGHNT and CDR2 FRNRAP. For the CDR3, the DNA is TGTGCTAGTGGAGACGGCGGGTACACTGAAGCTTTCTTT. It specifies CASGDGGYTEAFF.

The rearrangement links TRBV4-2 to TRBJ1-5, with D tentatively TRBD1 (6 bases). Germline V gives CDR1 LGHNA, CDR2 YNFKEQ. This CDR3 is built from 15 residues. Between the trimmed V and J ends, which lost 3 bases and 3 bases, there was a span of 12 bases. CDR3 in DNA: TGTGCCAGCAGCCAGGATGGGGGCTTCAATCAGCCCCAGCATTTT. It yields the protein CASSQDGGFNQPQHF.

This clonotype has more than one count but fewer than ten. The chain is built from TRBV20-1 and TRBJ1-2, with D possibly matching TRBD1 (5 bases). V lost 5 bases and J 2 bases, leaving 18 bases between the germline ends. The germline V gene has CDR1 DFQATT and CDR2 SNEGSKA (reference sequence). The CDR3 loop spans 15 amino acids. The CDR3 sequence: CSAPDTGTQNYGYTF. CDR3 coding DNA: TGCAGTGCTCCAGACACCGGGACCCAAAACTATGGCTACACCTTC.

The chain uses TRBV7-8 and TRBJ2-1, with D perhaps TRBD1 (7 bases). In germline, CDR1 is SGHVS, CDR2 FQNEAQ. Trimming removed 5 bases from V and 3 bases from J, with 14 bases in between. This CDR3 comprises 15 residues. The CDR3 DNA reads TGTGCCAGCAGCGCCGGGGGACAGAACTACAATGAGCAGTTCTTC. Its translation is CASSAGGQNYNEQFF.

V gene TRBV7-3 combines with J gene TRBJ2-1; D is uncertain. Germline V gene lookup returns CDR1 SGHTA and CDR2 FQGTGA. This CDR3 is 15 amino acids long. The V end was cut by 3 bases, the J end by 9 bases, with 18 bases between. The CDR3 bases are TGTGCCAGCAGCTTTATGGGGTACGGTGTTGGTGAGCAGTTCTTC. Its protein is CASSFMGYGVGEQFF.

This clonotype was seen ten or more times. The chain employs TRBV20-1 and TRBJ2-3, with 14 bases that match TRBD2. The CDR3 totals 15 residues. Germline CDR1 and CDR2: DFQATT and SNEGSKA (reference sequence). The V and J ends lost 6 bases and 1 base, in that order; junction bases with no gene match: 3. The CDR3 loop reads CSAPGLAGGTDTQYF. CDR3 nucleotides: TGCAGTGCCCCGGGACTAGCGGGGGGCACAGATACGCAGTATTTT.

To note about this clonotype: This may arise from a read error, as a much more abundant clone is one base away. The J gene is TRBJ2-4, the V gene TRBV7-2, with D unresolved. CDR1 is SGHTA, CDR2 FQGNSA, per germline. The CDR3 length is 11 residues. Trimming pared 1 base from V and 9 bases from J, leaving 4 bases between. CDR3: CASSLGTIQYF. In nucleotides, the CDR3 is TGTGCCAGCAGCTTAGGGACCATTCAGTACTTC.

V is TRBV10-3 and J is TRBJ1-2, with D unresolved. The CDR3 loop spans 12 amino acids. Trimming stripped 6 bases from V and 8 bases from J, with 13 bases between. Germline V gene data show CDR1 as ENHRY and CDR2 as SYGVKD. The CDR3 nucleotides are TGTGCCATCAGCCCTAGTTTAGCGGGCTACACCTTC. Its protein product is CAISPSLAGYTF.